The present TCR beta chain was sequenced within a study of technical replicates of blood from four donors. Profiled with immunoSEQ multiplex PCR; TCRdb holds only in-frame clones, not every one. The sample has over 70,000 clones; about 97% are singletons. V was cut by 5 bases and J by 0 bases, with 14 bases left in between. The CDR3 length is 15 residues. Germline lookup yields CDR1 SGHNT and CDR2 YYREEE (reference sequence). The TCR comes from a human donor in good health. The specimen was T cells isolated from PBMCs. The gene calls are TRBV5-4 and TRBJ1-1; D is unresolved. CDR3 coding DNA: TGTGCCAGCAGGAGTGGAGGCTTCATGAACACTGAAGCTTTCTTT. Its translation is CASRSGGFMNTEAFF.